These 2 T cell receptor beta chains originate from one sample sequenced in a study of blood T cell repertoires in COVID-19. The data were produced by immunoSEQ multiplex PCR, yet TCRdb's version contains in-frame clones alone and is incomplete. The sample includes 55,000 or so clones, about 80% of them seen just once. The source material was peripheral blood. The source is a man aged 25-45 years with COVID-19, enrolled during active disease.

The chain uses TRBV6-5 and TRBJ2-1; possibly TRBD2 for D (6 bases). V lost 6 bases, J lost 6 bases, and 12 bases lay in between. Germline CDR1 MNHEY, CDR2 SVGAGI. The CDR3 is 13 residues long. The CDR3, as DNA: TGTGCCAGCAGAACGGGACTCCGCAATGAGCAGTTCTTC. Its translation is CASRTGLRNEQFF.

This sequence joins TRBV7-9 and TRBJ2-3, with no clear D. The V gene lost 2 bases and the J gene lost 1 base, with 10 bases spanning the gap. This CDR3 has 15 residues. The germline gives CDR1 SEHNR, CDR2 FQNEAQ (reference sequence). The CDR3 reads CASSLTGIRTDTQYF. CDR3 bases: TGTGCCAGCAGCTTAACCGGTATCCGCACAGATACGCAGTATTTT.